This T cell receptor beta chain was profiled in a study of read filtering for tumor transcriptome and immune sequencing. From roughly 0.4 ug of RNA, a library with molecular barcoded alpha/delta and beta/gamma adaptors was made. TCRdb re-derived calls from the reads in MiXCR, one entry per CDR3 protein. This table holds 100,000 to 150,000 distinct CDR3 sequences, 10% to 15% found once. This clonotype was seen ten or more times. Its matching antigen is unknown. Study-level results: In IR-seq, single-read clonotypes were 65% to 90% of clonotypes but 3.5% to 4% of reads. Dropping single-read clonotypes raised IR-seq and RNA-seq shared-clonotype correlation. Compared with RNA-seq, IR-seq gave much higher clonotype depth and reliability.

The germline CDR1 and CDR2 sequences are SEHNR and FQNEAQ (reference sequence). V lost 5 bases, J lost 2 bases, and 11 bases lay in between. This CDR3 is 14 amino acids long. J is TRBJ2-3 and V is TRBV7-9, with D tentatively TRBD1 (6 bases). The material sequenced was a population of CD138-negative cells sorted from bone marrow. The sequence came from a donor at least 40 years old with multiple myeloma. CDR3 in amino acids: CASSKRDNTDTQYF. CDR3 in DNA: TGTGCCAGCAGCAAAAGGGACAACACAGATACGCAGTATTTT.